This T cell receptor (beta chain) appears in the sequencing data of a study of shared clonotypes between healthy human individuals. The CDR3 length is 15 residues. V was clipped by 2 bases and J by 5 bases, with 13 bases between them. Germline V CDR1 and CDR2: SEHNR, FQNEAQ (reference sequence). At deep level, the assay was performed. Some clones are missing from TCRdb's copy, which holds only in-frame ones; the method was immunoSEQ multiplex PCR. The sample has over 1.5 million clones, 98% seen once. Participating donors were healthy, HIV-negative adults free of recent acute infections or vaccinations.

The chain recombines TRBV7-9 with TRBJ2-1, with no clear D. This receptor was obtained from a man in his thirties or forties in good health. Sequencing was performed on naive CD4+ T cells sorted from blood. Specified subset: CD45RA+ positively selected. The CDR3 sequence: CASSLMRVDDNEQFF. CDR3 DNA sequence: TGTGCCAGCAGCTTAATGAGAGTAGACGACAATGAGCAGTTCTTC.